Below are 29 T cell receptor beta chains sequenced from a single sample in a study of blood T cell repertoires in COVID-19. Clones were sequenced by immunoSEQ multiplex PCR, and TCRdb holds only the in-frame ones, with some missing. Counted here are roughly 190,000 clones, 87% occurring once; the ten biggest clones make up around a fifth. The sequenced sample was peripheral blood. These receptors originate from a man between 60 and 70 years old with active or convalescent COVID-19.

CDR3 DNA: TGTGCCAGCAGTTCGACAGGTCTGAACACTGAAGCTTTCTTT. It specifies CASSSTGLNTEAFF. The chain carries TRBV21-1 and TRBJ1-1; TRBD1, the D gene given by the table, was not confirmed from the DNA. TRBV21-1 is a pseudogene segment. This CDR3 has 14 residues.

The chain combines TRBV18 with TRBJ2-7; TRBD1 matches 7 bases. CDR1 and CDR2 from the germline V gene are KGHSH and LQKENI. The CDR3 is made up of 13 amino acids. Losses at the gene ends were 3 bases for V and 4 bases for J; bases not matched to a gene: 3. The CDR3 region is CASSPQGVYEQYF. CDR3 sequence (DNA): TGTGCCAGCTCACCGCAGGGGGTTTACGAGCAGTACTTC.

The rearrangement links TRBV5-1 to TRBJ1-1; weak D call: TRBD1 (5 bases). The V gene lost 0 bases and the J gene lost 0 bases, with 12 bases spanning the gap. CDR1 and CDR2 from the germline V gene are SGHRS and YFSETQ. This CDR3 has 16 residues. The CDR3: CASSLDGQGLNTEAFF. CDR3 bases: TGCGCCAGCAGCTTGGATGGTCAGGGCTTGAACACTGAAGCTTTCTTT.

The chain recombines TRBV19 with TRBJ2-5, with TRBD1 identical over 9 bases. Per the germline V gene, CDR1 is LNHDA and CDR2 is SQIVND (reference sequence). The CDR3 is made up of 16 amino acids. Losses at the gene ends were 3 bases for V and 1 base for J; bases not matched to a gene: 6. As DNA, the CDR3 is TGTGCCAGTAGTATCGGTACGGGACAGGGCCAAGAGACCCAGTACTTC. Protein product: CASSIGTGQGQETQYF.

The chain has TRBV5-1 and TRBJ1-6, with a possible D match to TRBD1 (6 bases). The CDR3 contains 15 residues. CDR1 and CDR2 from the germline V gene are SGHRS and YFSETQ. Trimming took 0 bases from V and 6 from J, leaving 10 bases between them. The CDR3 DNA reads TGCGCCAGCAGCTTGGGCCAGGGGCGTAATTCACCCCTCCACTTT. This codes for CASSLGQGRNSPLHF.

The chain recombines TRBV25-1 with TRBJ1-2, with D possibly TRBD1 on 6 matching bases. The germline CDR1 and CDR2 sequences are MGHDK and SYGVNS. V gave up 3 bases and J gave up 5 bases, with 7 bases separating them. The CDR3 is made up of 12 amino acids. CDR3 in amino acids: CASSDGTYGYTF. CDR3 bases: TGTGCCAGCAGTGACGGGACATATGGCTACACCTTC.

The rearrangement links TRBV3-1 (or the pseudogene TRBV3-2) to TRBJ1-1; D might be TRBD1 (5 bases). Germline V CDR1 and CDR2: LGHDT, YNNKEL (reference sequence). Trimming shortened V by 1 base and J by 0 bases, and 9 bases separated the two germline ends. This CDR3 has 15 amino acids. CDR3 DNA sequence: TGTGCCAGCAGCCAAGGGGGGGGTATGAACACTGAAGCTTTCTTT. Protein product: CASSQGGGMNTEAFF.

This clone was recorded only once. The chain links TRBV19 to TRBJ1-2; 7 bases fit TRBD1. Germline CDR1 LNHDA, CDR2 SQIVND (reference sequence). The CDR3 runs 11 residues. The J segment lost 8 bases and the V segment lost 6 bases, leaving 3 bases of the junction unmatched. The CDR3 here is CASSLTGGYTF. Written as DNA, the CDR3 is TGTGCCAGTAGCCTGACAGGGGGCTACACCTTC.

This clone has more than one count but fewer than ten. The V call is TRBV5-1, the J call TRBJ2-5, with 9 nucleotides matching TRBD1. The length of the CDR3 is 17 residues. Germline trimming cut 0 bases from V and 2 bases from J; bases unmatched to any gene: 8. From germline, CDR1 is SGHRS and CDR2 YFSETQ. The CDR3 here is CASSLAPGDRAQETQYF. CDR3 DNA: TGCGCCAGCAGCTTGGCTCCAGGGGACAGGGCTCAAGAGACCCAGTACTTC.

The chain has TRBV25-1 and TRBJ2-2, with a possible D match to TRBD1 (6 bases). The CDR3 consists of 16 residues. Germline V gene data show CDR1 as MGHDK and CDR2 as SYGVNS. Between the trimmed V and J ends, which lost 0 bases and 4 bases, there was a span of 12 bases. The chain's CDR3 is CASSEYPTGRTGELFF. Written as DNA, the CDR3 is TGTGCCAGCAGTGAATATCCAACAGGGCGCACCGGGGAGCTGTTTTTT.

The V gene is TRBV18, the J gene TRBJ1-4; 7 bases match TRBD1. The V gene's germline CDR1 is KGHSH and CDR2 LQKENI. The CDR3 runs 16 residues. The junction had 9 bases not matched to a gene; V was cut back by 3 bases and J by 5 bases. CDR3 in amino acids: CASSPKRTGSNEKLFF. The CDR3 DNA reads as TGTGCCAGCTCACCCAAGAGGACAGGATCAAATGAAAAACTGTTTTTT.

The CDR3 here is CASSEGRGTGELFF. DNA of the CDR3: TGTGCCAGCAGTGAGGGGCGGGGCACCGGGGAGCTGTTTTTT. J is TRBJ2-2 and V is TRBV2, with D maybe TRBD2 (6 bases). Germline loops: CDR1 SNHLY, CDR2 FYNNEI. The CDR3 sequence is 14 residues long. The V end was cut by 3 bases, the J end by 4 bases, with 9 bases between.

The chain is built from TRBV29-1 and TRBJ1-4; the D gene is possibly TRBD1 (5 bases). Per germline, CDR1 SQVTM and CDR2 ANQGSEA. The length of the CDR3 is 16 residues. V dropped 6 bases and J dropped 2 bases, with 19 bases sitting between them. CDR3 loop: CSVSRGGPATNEKLFF. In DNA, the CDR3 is TGCAGCGTCTCGAGGGGAGGGCCCGCGACTAATGAAAAACTGTTTTTT.

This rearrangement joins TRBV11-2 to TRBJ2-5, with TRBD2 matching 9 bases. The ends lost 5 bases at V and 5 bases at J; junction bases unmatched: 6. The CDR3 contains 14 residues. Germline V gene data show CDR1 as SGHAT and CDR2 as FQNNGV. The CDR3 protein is CASSTLAGRETQYF. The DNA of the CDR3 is TGTGCCAGCAGCACCCTAGCGGGGCGGGAGACCCAGTACTTC.

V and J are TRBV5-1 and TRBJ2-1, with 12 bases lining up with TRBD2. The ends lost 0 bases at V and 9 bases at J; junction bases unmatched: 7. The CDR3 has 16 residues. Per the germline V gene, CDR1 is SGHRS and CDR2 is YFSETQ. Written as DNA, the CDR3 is TGCGCCAGCAGCTTGGCCCCTAGCGGGGGGGCCGGTGAGCAGTTCTTC. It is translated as CASSLAPSGGAGEQFF.

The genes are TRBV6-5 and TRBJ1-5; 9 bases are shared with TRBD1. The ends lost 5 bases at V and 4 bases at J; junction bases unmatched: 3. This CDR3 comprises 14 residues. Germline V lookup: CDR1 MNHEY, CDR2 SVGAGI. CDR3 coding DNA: TGTGCCAGCAGTCCGGACAGGGGTAATCAGCCCCAGCATTTT. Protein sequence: CASSPDRGNQPQHF.

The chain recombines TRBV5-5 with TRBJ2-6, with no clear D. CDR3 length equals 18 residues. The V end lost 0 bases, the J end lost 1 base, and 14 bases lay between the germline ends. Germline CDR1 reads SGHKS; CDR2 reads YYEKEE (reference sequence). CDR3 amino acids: CASSLDWSTRSGANVLTF. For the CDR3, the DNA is TGTGCCAGCAGCTTGGATTGGAGCACGAGGTCTGGGGCCAACGTCCTGACTTTC.

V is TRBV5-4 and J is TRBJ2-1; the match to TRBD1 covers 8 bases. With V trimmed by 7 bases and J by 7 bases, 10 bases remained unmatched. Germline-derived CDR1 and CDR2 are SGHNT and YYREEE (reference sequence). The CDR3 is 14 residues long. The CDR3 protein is CASGNRQGWNEQFF. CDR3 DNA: TGTGCCAGCGGCAACCGACAGGGGTGGAATGAGCAGTTCTTC.

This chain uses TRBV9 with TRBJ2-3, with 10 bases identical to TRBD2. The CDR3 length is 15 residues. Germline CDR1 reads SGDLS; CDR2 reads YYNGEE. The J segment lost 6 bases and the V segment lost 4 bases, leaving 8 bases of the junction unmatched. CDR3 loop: CASSHSGGAGDTQYF. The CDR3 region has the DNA TGTGCCAGCAGCCACAGCGGGGGGGCAGGGGATACGCAGTATTTT. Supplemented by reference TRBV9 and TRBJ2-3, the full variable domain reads DSGVTQTPKHLITATGQRVTLRCSPRSGDLSVYWYQQSLDQGLQFLIQYYNGEERAKGNILERFSAQQFPDLHSELNLSSLELGDSALYFCASSHSGGAGDTQYFGPGTRLTVL.

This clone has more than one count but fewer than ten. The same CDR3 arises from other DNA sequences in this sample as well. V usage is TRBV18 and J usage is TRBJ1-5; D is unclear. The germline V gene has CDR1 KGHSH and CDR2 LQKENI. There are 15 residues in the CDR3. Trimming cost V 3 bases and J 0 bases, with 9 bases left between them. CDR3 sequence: CASSPGPYSNQPQHF. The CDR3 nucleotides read TGTGCCAGCTCACCGGGCCCTTATAGCAATCAGCCCCAGCATTTT.

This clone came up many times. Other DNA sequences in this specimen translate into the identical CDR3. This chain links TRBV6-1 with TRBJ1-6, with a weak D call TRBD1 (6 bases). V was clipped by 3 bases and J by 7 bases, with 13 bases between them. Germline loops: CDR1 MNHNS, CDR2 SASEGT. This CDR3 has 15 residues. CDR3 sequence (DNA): TGTGCCAGCAGTGAGACAGGAGGAGACAATTCACCCCTCCACTTT. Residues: CASSETGGDNSPLHF.

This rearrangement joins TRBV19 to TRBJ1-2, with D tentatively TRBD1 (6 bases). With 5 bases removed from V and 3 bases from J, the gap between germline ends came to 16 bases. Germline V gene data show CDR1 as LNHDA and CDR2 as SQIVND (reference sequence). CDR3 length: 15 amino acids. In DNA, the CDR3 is TGTGCCAGTAGTCCTACAGGGCTTTTCGACTATGGCTACACCTTC. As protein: CASSPTGLFDYGYTF.

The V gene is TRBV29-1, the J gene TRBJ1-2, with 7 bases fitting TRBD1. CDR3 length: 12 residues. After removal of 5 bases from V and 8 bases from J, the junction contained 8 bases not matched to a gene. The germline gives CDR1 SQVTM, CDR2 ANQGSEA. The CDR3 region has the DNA TGCAGCGTTTTTGGACAGGAAGGCGGCTACACCTTC. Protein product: CSVFGQEGGYTF.

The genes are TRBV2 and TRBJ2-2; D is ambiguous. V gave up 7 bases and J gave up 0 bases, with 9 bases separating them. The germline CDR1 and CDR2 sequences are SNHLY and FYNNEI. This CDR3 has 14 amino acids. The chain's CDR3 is CASMGPTNTGELFF. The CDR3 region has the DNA TGTGCCAGCATGGGCCCGACGAACACCGGGGAGCTGTTTTTT.

The CDR3 coding sequence is TGTGCCAGCAGCGTTTCCACTGGAGACAGATCGGGCTACACCTTC. This encodes CASSVSTGDRSGYTF. The chain recombines TRBV9 with TRBJ1-2; TRBD1 might be the D (5 bases). V was pared by 2 bases and J by 8 bases, with 19 bases between. The CDR3 sequence is 15 residues long. The germline gives CDR1 SGDLS, CDR2 YYNGEE.

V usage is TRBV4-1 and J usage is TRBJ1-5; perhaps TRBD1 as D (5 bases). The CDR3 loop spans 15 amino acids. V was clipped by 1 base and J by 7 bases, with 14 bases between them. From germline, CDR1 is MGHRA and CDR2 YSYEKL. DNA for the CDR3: TGCGCCAGCAGCCAAGGTACGCCGAAGGGGCAGCCCCAGCATTTT. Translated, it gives CASSQGTPKGQPQHF.

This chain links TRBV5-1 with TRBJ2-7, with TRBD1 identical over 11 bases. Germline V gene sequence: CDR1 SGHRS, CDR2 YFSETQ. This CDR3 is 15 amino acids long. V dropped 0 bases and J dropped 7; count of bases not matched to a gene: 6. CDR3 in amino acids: CASSLAGQGAGEQYF. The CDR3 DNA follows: TGCGCCAGCAGCTTGGCAGGACAGGGGGCGGGTGAGCAGTACTTC.

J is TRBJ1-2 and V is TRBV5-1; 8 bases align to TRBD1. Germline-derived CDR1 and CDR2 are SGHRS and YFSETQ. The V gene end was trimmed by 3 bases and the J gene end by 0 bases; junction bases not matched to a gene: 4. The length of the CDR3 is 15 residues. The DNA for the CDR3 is TGCGCCAGCAGCTCGACAGGGGAAGCTAACTATGGCTACACCTTC. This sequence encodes CASSSTGEANYGYTF.

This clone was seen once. The CDR3 DNA sequence: TGTGCCAGCAGCTTATCTTACAGGGGAAGCCATGTAAACACCATATATTTT. Protein product: CASSLSYRGSHVNTIYF. The rearrangement joins TRBV7-9 to TRBJ1-3, with 7 nucleotides matching TRBD1. Germline V gives CDR1 SEHNR, CDR2 FQNEAQ (reference sequence). The V segment lost 2 bases and the J segment 6 bases; nucleotides outside the gene matches: 13. This CDR3 has 17 amino acids.